These 23 T cell receptor beta chains came from one sample sequenced in a study of cytomegalovirus exposure and HLA in healthy donors. PCR involved 60 Vbeta and 13 Jbeta primers. Using immunoSEQ multiplex PCR, the repertoire was profiled, and TCRdb retains in-frame clones only, with some absent. The table shows under 40,000 clones, with around 81% occurring only once. Sequenced sample: PBMCs. All receptors derive from a woman aged 40-49 years in good health and CMV-seronegative.

The chain uses TRBV29-1 and TRBJ1-1, with 7 bases identical to TRBD1. J was trimmed by 1 base and V by 3 bases; bases with no gene match: 2. Germline lookup yields CDR1 SQVTM and CDR2 ANQGSEA. The CDR3 has 13 residues. Here the CDR3 reads CSVEGQWNTEAFF. CDR3 in DNA: TGCAGCGTTGAGGGACAGTGGAACACTGAAGCTTTCTTT.

The V and J genes are TRBV9 and TRBJ1-1; D uncertain. There are 13 residues in the CDR3. V was shortened by 2 bases and J by 9 bases, with 14 bases between the two germline ends. Germline CDR1 SGDLS, CDR2 YYNGEE. CDR3 loop: CASSVGGSAKAFF. The CDR3 nucleotides read TGTGCCAGCAGCGTCGGTGGAAGCGCAAAAGCTTTCTTT.

The V and J genes are TRBV29-1 and TRBJ1-2; possibly TRBD1 for D (6 bases). Germline CDR1 is SQVTM and CDR2 is ANQGSEA. Deletions cut 4 bases from V and 2 bases from J, with 17 bases between. The CDR3 spans 15 residues. Here the CDR3 reads CSVGPGGADNYGYTF. CDR3 sequence (DNA): TGCAGCGTTGGACCGGGGGGGGCTGACAACTATGGCTACACCTTC.

The chain couples TRBV18 to TRBJ1-5; D perhaps matches TRBD1 (5 bases). Deletions cut 4 bases from V and 4 bases from J, with 5 bases between. The CDR3 is made up of 12 amino acids. The germline V gene has CDR1 KGHSH and CDR2 LQKENI. Here the CDR3 DNA reads TGTGCCAGCTCACAGGGGAATCAGCCCCAGCATTTT. Translating gives CASSQGNQPQHF.

V usage is TRBV2 and J usage is TRBJ2-7, with 12 nucleotides matching TRBD1. Germline V lookup: CDR1 SNHLY, CDR2 FYNNEI. The ends lost 10 bases at V and 7 bases at J; junction bases unmatched: 8. This CDR3 spans 13 amino acids. CDR3 nucleotide sequence: TGTGCCAACTCGGGACAGGGGGCGGTAGAGCAGTACTTC. It codes for CANSGQGAVEQYF. Full variable domain (missing parts from reference TRBV2 and TRBJ2-7): EPEVTQTPSHQVTQMGQEVILRCVPISNHLYFYWYRQILGQKVEFLVSFYNNEISEKSEIFDDQFSVERPDGSNFTLKIRSTKLEDSAMYFCANSGQGAVEQYFGPGTRLTVT.

This chain uses TRBV7-9 with TRBJ1-4, with TRBD1 matching over 10 bases. Losses at the gene ends were 3 bases for V and 6 bases for J; bases not matched to a gene: 10. The CDR3 consists of 17 residues. The germline V gene encodes CDR1 SEHNR and CDR2 FQNEAQ (reference sequence). CDR3 sequence: CASSLFKLTGGDEKLFF. CDR3 nucleotide sequence: TGTGCCAGCAGCTTGTTTAAGCTGACAGGGGGCGATGAAAAACTGTTTTTT.

The chain employs TRBV5-4 and TRBJ2-3; D may be TRBD2 (7 bases). This CDR3 contains 19 residues. V lost 4 bases and J 0 bases, leaving 24 bases between the germline ends. CDR1 and CDR2 (germline): SGHNT, YYREEE (reference sequence). In DNA, the CDR3 is TGTGCCAGCAGCCACGGGGGCGGGAGCTCCTTCCTTAGCACAGATACGCAGTATTTT. Residues: CASSHGGGSSFLSTDTQYF.

The CDR3 loop reads CASRGQGEQETQYF. The CDR3 DNA sequence: TGTGCCAGCAGAGGACAGGGGGAACAAGAGACCCAGTACTTC. The chain links TRBV6-4 to TRBJ2-5; 10 positions agree with TRBD1. The CDR3 is 14 residues long. Unmatched junction bases numbered 3, after V lost 6 bases and J lost 2 bases. Germline lookup yields CDR1 MRHNA and CDR2 SNTAGT.

The chain has TRBV4-3 and TRBJ1-2; no reliable D call. Germline CDR1 is LGHNA and CDR2 is YSLEER. V lost 0 bases to trimming and J lost 4 bases, with 9 bases between them. CDR3 length: 14 amino acids. In DNA, the CDR3 is TGCGCCAGCAGCCAAGATCAGGAGGCCTATGGCTACACCTTC. Protein sequence: CASSQDQEAYGYTF.

The chain couples TRBV7-2 to TRBJ2-4; 8 bases fit TRBD1. Germline V gives CDR1 SGHTA, CDR2 FQGNSA. Losses at the gene ends were 3 bases for V and 1 base for J; bases not matched to a gene: 5. The CDR3 spans 16 residues. The chain's CDR3 is CASSLTGAGAKNIQYF. DNA for the CDR3: TGTGCCAGCAGCTTGACAGGGGCGGGTGCCAAAAACATTCAGTACTTC.

The CDR3 sequence: CASSPFQGIQETQYF. As DNA, the CDR3 is TGTGCCAGCTCACCATTTCAGGGTATCCAAGAGACCCAGTACTTC. This chain connects TRBV18 to TRBJ2-5; tentatively, D is TRBD1 (5 bases). Germline lookup yields CDR1 KGHSH and CDR2 LQKENI. The CDR3 is 15 amino acids. V was trimmed by 2 bases and J by 1 base, leaving 11 bases between them.

The J gene is TRBJ1-3, the V gene TRBV20-1, with D possibly matching TRBD1 (5 bases). This CDR3 spans 11 amino acids. Germline CDR1 and CDR2: DFQATT and SNEGSKA (reference sequence). CDR3 protein: CTVREENTIYF. The CDR3, as DNA: TGCACCGTCAGGGAGGAAAACACCATATATTTT.

This clone appeared once. DNA for the CDR3: TGCGCCAGCAGCCAAGATGGGGGGGCCCTCTACTACGAGCAGTACTTC. Amino acid sequence: CASSQDGGALYYEQYF. This chain connects TRBV4-1 to TRBJ2-7; weak D call: TRBD2 (7 bases). Germline CDR1 and CDR2: MGHRA and YSYEKL. The CDR3 is made up of 16 amino acids. Trimming left V 0 bases short and J 3 bases short, with 15 bases between.

This clone turned up a few times. The V gene is TRBV6-1, the J gene TRBJ1-4; tentative D call: TRBD1 (6 bases). Germline V CDR1 and CDR2: MNHNS, SASEGT. V lost 1 base to trimming and J lost 7 bases, with 10 bases between them. There are 14 residues in the CDR3. The CDR3 nucleotides read TGTGCCAGCAGTGAAGTGGGGGCGGGTGAAAAACTGTTTTTT. The encoded protein is CASSEVGAGEKLFF.

CDR3 DNA sequence: TGTGCCAGCAGCTTAGCGGGGCGGGGGGCGTACCAAGAGACCCAGTACTTC. Protein sequence: CASSLAGRGAYQETQYF. The rearrangement links TRBV7-2 to TRBJ2-5; 8 bases are a match to TRBD2. The CDR3 covers 17 residues. With 0 bases clipped from V and 0 bases from J, the junction kept 6 bases outside the gene matches. In germline, CDR1 is SGHTA, CDR2 FQGNSA.

The chain has TRBV13 and TRBJ2-5; D is ambiguous. This CDR3 is built from 13 residues. Germline CDR1 reads PRHDT; CDR2 reads FYEKMQ (reference sequence). Trimming cost V 5 bases and J 5 bases, with 12 bases left between them. CDR3: CASSRAAGETQYF. CDR3 DNA: TGTGCCAGCAGCCGCGCCGCAGGTGAGACCCAGTACTTC.

In this sample, this clone turned up a few times. V and J are TRBV7-8 and TRBJ2-5, with TRBD1 matching 8 bases. Germline V gene lookup returns CDR1 SGHVS and CDR2 FQNEAQ. This CDR3 is built from 13 residues. Losses at the gene ends were 5 bases for V and 5 bases for J; bases not matched to a gene: 4. The CDR3 reads CASSPDRAETQYF. The CDR3 nucleotides read TGTGCCAGCAGCCCGGACAGGGCGGAGACCCAGTACTTC.

In this sample, this clone turned up once. V usage is TRBV4-3 and J usage is TRBJ1-2; 9 bases map to TRBD1. The CDR3 is 16 residues long. Germline V gene data show CDR1 as LGHNA and CDR2 as YSLEER. Trimming cost V 0 bases and J 5 bases; bases outside gene matches: 7. CDR3 sequence reads: CASSQEWGQGQYGYTF. In DNA, the CDR3 is TGCGCCAGCAGCCAAGAATGGGGACAGGGTCAATATGGCTACACCTTC.

This rearrangement joins TRBV4-2 to TRBJ1-2; TRBD1 agrees at 7 bases. The CDR3 has 15 amino acids. Germline-derived CDR1 and CDR2 are LGHNA and YNFKEQ. The V gene end was trimmed by 0 bases and the J gene end by 0 bases; junction bases not matched to a gene: 1. The CDR3 region is CASSQDGTANYGYTF. DNA for the CDR3: TGTGCCAGCAGCCAAGACGGGACAGCTAACTATGGCTACACCTTC.

The chain couples TRBV18 to TRBJ2-7; D is unclear. V lost 2 bases to trimming and J lost 6 bases, with 8 bases between them. The CDR3 totals 12 residues. Germline lookup yields CDR1 KGHSH and CDR2 LQKENI. The CDR3 loop reads CASSPGQSEQYF. The CDR3 nucleotides read TGTGCCAGCTCACCAGGGCAGTCCGAGCAGTACTTC.

In regard to this clone: The junction does not match germline at one end; this may be a read error. J is TRBJ2-7 and V is TRBV7-7; 9 nucleotides line up with TRBD1. Germline V gene data show CDR1 as SSHAT and CDR2 as FNYEAQ (reference sequence). There are 13 residues in the CDR3. The CDR3 DNA is TGTGCTAGCAGCAAGGGACAGGGTGGCGAGCAGTACTTC. Encoded protein: CASSKGQGGEQYF.

J is TRBJ1-2 and V is TRBV6-5; a weak D match, TRBD1 (5 bases). The CDR3 is 13 residues long. V shed 0 bases and J shed 8 bases, with 10 bases lying between them. From germline, CDR1 is MNHEY and CDR2 SVGAGI. The CDR3 protein is CASSYSGRVGYTF. The CDR3 DNA reads TGTGCCAGCAGTTACTCAGGCAGGGTCGGCTACACCTTC.

The chain uses TRBV28 and TRBJ1-1, with D tentatively TRBD1 (6 bases). Germline-derived CDR1 and CDR2 are MDHEN and SYDVKM. Deletions cut 4 bases from V and 0 bases from J, with 18 bases between. The CDR3 spans 17 residues. CDR3 DNA: TGTGCCAGCAGTTCAATGGGGGGGGGCGGCATGAACACTGAAGCTTTCTTT. It codes for CASSSMGGGGMNTEAFF.